This T cell receptor (beta chain) was profiled in a study of molecular identifiers for immune sequencing clone quantification. Study context: Replicate experiments divided RNA from roughly 21,000 or 96,000 naive CD8 cells into five parts and sequenced four.

Sorted inputs of about 20,000 to 1,000,000 cells, with 10%, 30% or 50% RNA, yielded naive CD8 libraries. For naive CD8 T cells, sorting used the CD8+CD4-CCR7+CD45RA+ phenotype. This clonotype was recorded a few times. With listed TCR primers and previously described methods, bulk TCR libraries were prepared. Each CDR3 protein is one row after TCRdb ran MiXCR on the PCR reads. Here the sample spans 250,000 to 350,000 distinct CDR3 sequences, around a fifth being singletons. CDR3 size: 15 residues. Losses at the gene ends were 6 bases for V and 5 bases for J; bases not matched to a gene: 12. CDR1 and CDR2 from the germline V gene are MDHEN and SYDVKM.

This chain joins TRBV28 and TRBJ1-1; the match to TRBD1 covers 7 bases. Material for sequencing was naive CD8+ T cells from blood, with Jurkat cell RNA spiked in. Stated subset: FACS-sorted CD8+CD4-CCR7+CD45RA+ naive T cells. This clonotype was sampled from a human donor in good health. Some libraries in this study had Jurkat cell RNA spiked in. CDR3 sequence (DNA): TGTGCCAGCAGATCAGAGCCACAGGGGTTTACTGAAGCTTTCTTT. It yields the protein CASRSEPQGFTEAFF.